These 17 T cell receptor beta chains were all obtained from the same sample, sequenced in a study of blood T cell repertoires in COVID-19. Method: immunoSEQ multiplex PCR; TCRdb's copy keeps in-frame clones and lacks some. The profile shows around 200,000 clones, 86% of them singletons. The sequenced sample was peripheral blood. Receptors were obtained from an older man with acute or convalescent COVID-19.

This clone was seen more than once but under ten times. J is TRBJ1-2 and V is TRBV2, with TRBD1 as a possible D gene (5 bases). V dropped 3 bases and J dropped 5 bases, with 10 bases sitting between them. The CDR3 contains 13 residues. CDR1 and CDR2 from the germline V gene are SNHLY and FYNNEI. CDR3 sequence reads: CASSEGPAYGYTF. DNA of the CDR3: TGTGCCAGCAGTGAGGGGCCGGCATATGGCTACACCTTC.

The rearrangement uses TRBV4-1 and TRBJ2-7, with 7 bases identical to TRBD1. In germline, CDR1 is MGHRA, CDR2 YSYEKL. V lost 5 bases, J lost 2 bases, and 9 bases stayed unmatched. The CDR3 is made up of 15 amino acids. The DNA of the CDR3 is TGCGCCAGCAGCATCAGACAGGGTAGCGCCTACGAGCAGTACTTC. Translation gives CASSIRQGSAYEQYF.

This chain joins TRBV15 and TRBJ1-6, with 9 bases aligning to TRBD1. With V trimmed by 0 bases and J by 7 bases, 4 bases remained unmatched. Germline V gene data show CDR1 as LNHNV and CDR2 as YYDKDF (reference sequence). This CDR3 comprises 16 residues. The CDR3 bases are TGTGCCACCAGCAGAGACTTAGGACAGGGGAATTCACCCCTCCACTTT. Encoded protein: CATSRDLGQGNSPLHF.

This chain uses TRBV5-5 with TRBJ2-5, with TRBD1 matching over 10 bases. This CDR3 has 18 residues. CDR1 is SGHKS and CDR2 is YYEKEE in the germline V gene (reference sequence). V was clipped by 3 bases and J by 5 bases; unmatched bases: 16. Written as DNA, the CDR3 is TGTGCCAGCAGCTCGGGACAGGGGATAGCGGCCGTTTGGGAGACCCAGTACTTC. Its protein product is CASSSGQGIAAVWETQYF.

The rearrangement uses TRBV6-4 and TRBJ2-2; TRBD1 might be the D (6 bases). CDR1 is MRHNA, CDR2 SNTAGT, per germline. The V gene lost 4 bases and the J gene lost 3 bases, with 12 bases spanning the gap. This CDR3 has 15 residues. CDR3 in DNA: TGTGCCAGCAGTGGGGAACAGGGAGACACCGGGGAGCTGTTTTTT. Translation gives CASSGEQGDTGELFF.

The J gene is TRBJ1-5, the V gene TRBV28, with TRBD1 identical over 11 bases. The CDR3 is 16 residues long. V shed 1 base and J 4 bases; nucleotides not matched to a gene: 3. The germline V gene encodes CDR1 MDHEN and CDR2 SYDVKM. CDR3 bases: TGTGCCAGCAGTTTATTCTGGGACAGGGGGAATCAGCCCCAGCATTTT. It encodes CASSLFWDRGNQPQHF.

The chain combines TRBV7-9 with TRBJ2-2; TRBD2 matches 8 bases. CDR1 is SEHNR and CDR2 is FQNEAQ in the germline V gene (reference sequence). The CDR3 is 16 residues long. Trimming took 5 bases from V and 4 from J; bases not matched to a gene: 9. The CDR3 nucleotides read TGTGCCAGCAGCCCTCCCCGGGGGGGAGGCACCGGGGAGCTGTTTTTT. It encodes CASSPPRGGGTGELFF. The full variable domain, rest sourced from reference TRBV7-9 and TRBJ2-2, is DTGVSQNPRHKITKRGQNVTFRCDPISEHNRLYWYRQTLGQGPEFLTYFQNEAQLEKSRLLSDRFSAERPKGSFSTLEIQRTEQGDSAMYLCASSPPRGGGTGELFFGEGSRLTVL.

V is TRBV24-1 and J is TRBJ1-2, with no clear D. V lost 6 bases, J lost 0 bases, and 25 bases lay in between. The CDR3 length is 19 residues. CDR1 and CDR2 (germline): KGHDR, SFDVKD. The CDR3 nucleotides read TGTGCCACCAGTTTAGCCTCCATCCGGGTCCGTCGATCTAACTATGGCTACACCTTC. It encodes CATSLASIRVRRSNYGYTF.

Of note for this clone: The sample has other DNA sequences that encode this CDR3 too. The chain combines TRBV4-2 with TRBJ1-1, with D possibly TRBD1 on 6 matching bases. This CDR3 spans 15 amino acids. The germline V gene has CDR1 LGHNA and CDR2 YNFKEQ. The V gene lost 1 base and the J gene lost 3 bases, with 12 bases spanning the gap. The CDR3 DNA reads TGTGCCAGCAGCCAAGGTCAGGGGAGGGACACTGAAGCTTTCTTT. Its protein product is CASSQGQGRDTEAFF.

This clone was detected a few times. V usage is TRBV19 and J usage is TRBJ2-1; D unclear. This CDR3 is built from 18 residues. Trimming took 0 bases from V and 3 from J, leaving 18 bases between them. CDR1 LNHDA and CDR2 SQIVND come from the germline V gene (reference sequence). The CDR3 bases are TGTGCCAGTAGTATAGACCCCTCGGCGGAGCTATTCTACAATGAGCAGTTCTTC. It codes for CASSIDPSAELFYNEQFF.

This chain connects TRBV19 to TRBJ2-3; TRBD2 aligns across 12 bases. The CDR3 contains 18 residues. Germline CDR1 reads LNHDA; CDR2 reads SQIVND (reference sequence). V was pared by 0 bases and J by 4 bases, with 8 bases of the junction left unmatched. CDR3 amino acids: CASSIDRTTSGGADTQYF. The CDR3 DNA reads as TGTGCCAGTAGTATAGACCGGACGACTAGCGGGGGAGCAGATACGCAGTATTTT.

The rearrangement joins TRBV5-1 to TRBJ1-1, with a tentative D call TRBD1 (5 bases). The germline V and J ends were trimmed by 4 bases and 1 base, with 8 bases remaining between them. CDR1 and CDR2 (germline): SGHRS, YFSETQ. This CDR3 contains 13 residues. CDR3: CASSAQGNTEAFF. Here the CDR3 DNA reads TGCGCCAGCAGCGCCCAGGGGAACACTGAAGCTTTCTTT.

This sequence joins TRBV7-9 and TRBJ2-2; D not resolved. Per germline, CDR1 SEHNR and CDR2 FQNEAQ (reference sequence). The V gene lost 3 bases and the J gene lost 1 base, with 3 bases spanning the gap. The CDR3 sequence is 13 residues long. The CDR3 region is CASSFLNTGELFF. The CDR3 DNA reads as TGTGCCAGCAGCTTTCTGAACACCGGGGAGCTGTTTTTT.

The V call is TRBV6-5, the J call TRBJ2-3, with a tentative D call TRBD2 (7 bases). V gave up 2 bases and J gave up 8 bases, with 14 bases separating them. There are 14 residues in the CDR3. Germline values: CDR1 MNHEY, CDR2 SVGAGI. CDR3 nucleotide sequence: TGTGCCAGCAGTTACGGGCGGGGGCCGCGTACGCAGTATTTT. It is translated as CASSYGRGPRTQYF.

The chain has TRBV7-2 and TRBJ2-1, with TRBD2 matching over 15 bases. Germline V gives CDR1 SGHTA, CDR2 FQGNSA. V dropped 8 bases and J dropped 1; count of bases not matched to a gene: 0. CDR3 length equals 15 residues. The CDR3 loop is CASGTSGGSYNEQFF. Here the CDR3 DNA reads TGTGCCAGCGGGACTAGCGGGGGGTCCTACAATGAGCAGTTCTTC.

This chain joins TRBV18 and TRBJ2-1; D unresolved. Looked up from germline, CDR1 is KGHSH and CDR2 is LQKENI. The V end was cut by 2 bases, the J end by 0 bases, with 11 bases between. This CDR3 is built from 16 residues. CDR3 amino acids: CASSPMRSSSYNEQFF. CDR3 in DNA: TGTGCCAGCTCACCAATGAGGTCGAGCTCCTACAATGAGCAGTTCTTC.

The genes are TRBV3-1 (or the pseudogene TRBV3-2) and TRBJ2-1; D uncertain. The germline V gene encodes CDR1 LGHDT and CDR2 YNNKEL (reference sequence). V lost 4 bases to trimming and J lost 10 bases, with 11 bases between them. CDR3 length: 12 residues. The CDR3 protein is CASSPLPGEQFF. In DNA form, the CDR3 reads TGTGCCAGCAGCCCCCTCCCCGGGGAGCAGTTCTTC.